A single T cell receptor (beta chain) is shown here with its context. Antigen unknown. The CDR3 contains 14 residues. Germline V lookup: CDR1 SEHNR, CDR2 FQNEAQ (reference sequence). V was shortened by 6 bases and J by 8 bases, with 16 bases between the two germline ends. Using immunoSEQ multiplex PCR, the repertoire was profiled, and TCRdb retains in-frame clones only, with some absent. The sample has about 120,000 clones, over 75% seen once; the top ten hold about 6%. The entry originates in a study of cytomegalovirus exposure and HLA in healthy donors. Background on the study: The approximately 670 first-cohort repertoires and the 130 or so validation repertoires shared the same platform, a later analysis reported.

Findings of the study overall: That first-cohort TCR clusters tended to co-occur in the 90 to 150 validation repertoires was found in a later analysis. TCR beta chains numbering some 160 were designated cytomegalovirus-associated.

What was sequenced was PBMCs. This clonotype was sampled from a woman aged 18 to 35 in good health and CMV-seropositive. This chain connects TRBV7-9 to TRBJ1-4, with a tentative D call TRBD1 (6 bases). The CDR3 sequence is CASRLQGFSEKLFF. CDR3 DNA sequence: TGTGCCAGCAGACTACAGGGATTCAGCGAAAAACTGTTTTTT.